Following are 19 T cell receptor beta chains from one sample sequenced in a study of sequential checkpoint blockade in melanoma. The treatment: randomized to nivolumab then ipilimumab (arm A) or the reverse (arm B). Clones were read by immunoSEQ multiplex PCR, and TCRdb kept only the in-frame ones, dropping some. The sample records 37,000 or so clones, 32% being singletons. The starting material was tumor tissue (inferred from file names), obtained from a patient given nivolumab and ipilimumab in sequence. All receptors derive from a human donor with melanoma.

The chain recombines TRBV2 with TRBJ2-3; the D gene is possibly TRBD1 (5 bases). The CDR3 extends over 14 amino acids. V was cut by 8 bases and J by 2 bases, with 14 bases left in between. Per the germline V gene, CDR1 is SNHLY and CDR2 is FYNNEI. Here the CDR3 reads CASGQGVPTDTQYF. The CDR3, as DNA: TGTGCCAGCGGGCAAGGGGTCCCCACAGATACGCAGTATTTT.

This clone was seen repeatedly, ten times or more. This chain joins TRBV7-1 and TRBJ2-1, with a tentative D call TRBD1 (5 bases). TRBV7-1 is filed as an ORF, its function uncertain. V gave up 4 bases and J gave up 10 bases, with 14 bases separating them. The CDR3 totals 13 residues. The CDR3 sequence: CASSLVDSPEQFF. The CDR3 DNA follows: TGTGCCAGCAGCTTAGTCGACAGTCCAGAGCAGTTCTTC.

The rearrangement links TRBV10-2 to TRBJ1-4, with no clear D. V was shortened by 0 bases and J by 4 bases, with 15 bases between the two germline ends. CDR1 is WSHSY and CDR2 is SAAADI in the germline V gene. The CDR3 spans 17 residues. The CDR3 reads CASSESRRVESNEKLFF. CDR3 DNA: TGCGCCAGCAGTGAGTCGCGGAGGGTCGAGAGTAATGAAAAACTGTTTTTT.

V is TRBV6-8 and J is TRBJ2-3, with D uncertain. Per germline, CDR1 MNHGY and CDR2 SAAAGT. Trimming stripped 5 bases from V and 2 bases from J, with 11 bases between. The CDR3 has 14 amino acids. DNA for the CDR3: TGTGCCAGCAGTACCGGGCAGCTCACAGATACGCAGTATTTT. Its protein is CASSTGQLTDTQYF.

The rearrangement joins TRBV7-1 to TRBJ2-7, with D perhaps TRBD2 (5 bases). TRBV7-1 is reported as an ORF; its role is uncertain. V was trimmed by 4 bases and J by 3 bases, leaving 10 bases between them. The CDR3 totals 13 residues. CDR3 amino acids: CASSFRGGYEQYF. CDR3 nucleotides: TGTGCCAGCAGCTTTCGGGGTGGCTACGAGCAGTACTTC.

This clone was found a few times. The chain employs TRBV19 and TRBJ2-2; 7 nucleotides align to TRBD1. This CDR3 has 16 residues. Germline lookup yields CDR1 LNHDA and CDR2 SQIVND (reference sequence). The V segment lost 3 bases and the J segment 5 bases; nucleotides outside the gene matches: 9. The CDR3 sequence is CASSISEGAWTGELFF. CDR3 nucleotide sequence: TGTGCCAGTAGTATTAGTGAGGGGGCATGGACCGGGGAGCTGTTTTTT.

This clone was seen a handful of times. The J gene is TRBJ2-7, the V gene TRBV15; 8 positions agree with TRBD2. After removal of 0 bases from V and 0 bases from J, the junction contained 7 bases not matched to a gene. This CDR3 has 17 amino acids. Per germline, CDR1 LNHNV and CDR2 YYDKDF (reference sequence). This chain's CDR3 is CATSRDLSGRSSYEQYF. The CDR3 coding sequence is TGTGCCACCAGCAGAGATTTAAGCGGGAGAAGCTCCTACGAGCAGTACTTC.

This clone was picked up a small number of times. The gene calls are TRBV18 and TRBJ2-5; TRBD2 aligns across 8 bases. CDR1 is KGHSH and CDR2 is LQKENI in the germline V gene. The CDR3 loop spans 14 amino acids. Trimming at V came to 0 bases and at J to 4 bases, leaving 1 base not matched to a gene. CDR3 in amino acids: CASSPPAGGETQYF. The CDR3, as DNA: TGTGCCAGCTCACCACCGGCGGGAGGAGAGACCCAGTACTTC.

Only a few counts were recorded for this clone. V usage is TRBV11-3 and J usage is TRBJ1-3; D unclear. Trimming stripped 2 bases from V and 1 base from J, with 15 bases between. The CDR3 covers 17 residues. The germline CDR1 and CDR2 sequences are SGHNT and YENEEA. Written as DNA, the CDR3 is TGTGCCAGCAGCTTAACGGTAGATCCTAAGTCTGGAAACACCATATATTTT. As protein: CASSLTVDPKSGNTIYF.

In its sample, this clone was seen a few times. The genes are TRBV4-1 and TRBJ2-5, with 10 bases aligning to TRBD1. V was pared by 3 bases and J by 5 bases, with 9 bases of the junction left unmatched. The CDR3 contains 16 residues. The germline V gene encodes CDR1 MGHRA and CDR2 YSYEKL. Here the CDR3 reads CASSQDTGTGVETQYF. For the CDR3, the DNA is TGCGCCAGCAGCCAGGATACCGGGACAGGGGTGGAGACCCAGTACTTC.

The chain carries TRBV30 and TRBJ1-2; 8 bases align to TRBD1. With 5 bases clipped from V and 7 bases from J, the junction kept 9 bases outside the gene matches. Germline V gene lookup returns CDR1 GTSNPN and CDR2 SVGIG (reference sequence). CDR3 length: 13 residues. CDR3 coding DNA: TGTGCCTGGGAGCCCGGGACAGGCCGTGGCTACACCTTC. It translates to CAWEPGTGRGYTF. Together with reference TRBV30 and TRBJ1-2, the CDR3 gives the full variable domain: SQTIHQWPATLVQPVGSPLSLECTVEGTSNPNLYWYRQAAGRGLQLLFYSVGIGQISSEVPQNLSASRPQDRQFILSSKKLLLSDSGFYLCAWEPGTGRGYTFGSGTRLTVV.

The chain joins TRBV19 to TRBJ1-1; 8 bases are shared with TRBD1. After removal of 7 bases from V and 0 bases from J, the junction contained 7 bases not matched to a gene. The CDR3 totals 15 residues. CDR1 is LNHDA, CDR2 SQIVND, per germline (reference sequence). The DNA for the CDR3 is TGTGCCAGTACTCGGACAGGGATTATGAACACTGAAGCTTTCTTT. Amino acid sequence: CASTRTGIMNTEAFF.

This clone was counted only a few times. The chain uses TRBV2 and TRBJ1-1; possibly TRBD1 for D (5 bases). The germline gives CDR1 SNHLY, CDR2 FYNNEI. The V gene lost 2 bases and the J gene lost 6 bases, with 10 bases spanning the gap. The CDR3 is 13 amino acids. Written as DNA, the CDR3 is TGTGCCAGCAGTGAATCCGGGGGGGCTGAAGCTTTCTTT. It is translated as CASSESGGAEAFF.

The rearrangement uses TRBV30 and TRBJ1-2; D remains unclear. Trimming pared 4 bases from V and 7 bases from J, leaving 16 bases between. CDR1 and CDR2 from the germline V gene are GTSNPN and SVGIG (reference sequence). The length of the CDR3 is 13 residues. DNA of the CDR3: TGTGCCTGGACCGCTTGGGTCCCGGTTGGCTACACCTTC. Residues: CAWTAWVPVGYTF. The full variable domain, completed using reference TRBV30 and TRBJ1-2, is SQTIHQWPATLVQPVGSPLSLECTVEGTSNPNLYWYRQAAGRGLQLLFYSVGIGQISSEVPQNLSASRPQDRQFILSSKKLLLSDSGFYLCAWTAWVPVGYTFGSGTRLTVV.

This clone was observed a few times. This chain connects TRBV6-8 to TRBJ1-4; TRBD1 matches 9 bases. Trimming took 6 bases from V and 7 from J; bases not matched to a gene: 15. Germline-derived CDR1 and CDR2 are MNHGY and SAAAGT. This CDR3 contains 17 residues. In DNA, the CDR3 is TGTGCCAGCAGCCCCGGGACAGGGAGTTTCGGAGGTGAAAAACTGTTTTTT. This sequence encodes CASSPGTGSFGGEKLFF.

The chain combines TRBV28 with TRBJ1-4; TRBD1 matches at 9 bases. Germline CDR1 and CDR2: MDHEN and SYDVKM. V lost 6 bases to trimming and J lost 7 bases; unmatched junction nucleotides: 9. This CDR3 comprises 15 residues. The CDR3 sequence is CASRAWTGVVEKLFF. The DNA for the CDR3 is TGTGCCAGCAGGGCATGGACAGGGGTAGTTGAAAAACTGTTTTTT. Variable domain in full (rest from reference TRBV28 and TRBJ1-4): DVKVTQSSRYLVKRTGEKVFLECVQDMDHENMFWYRQDPGLGLRLIYFSYDVKMKEKGDIPEGYSVSREKKERFSLILESASTNQTSMYLCASRAWTGVVEKLFFGSGTQLSVL.

This clone showed up just a few times. The chain carries TRBV6-8 and TRBJ1-1; D is perhaps TRBD1 (5 bases). Germline-derived CDR1 and CDR2 are MNHGY and SAAAGT. The CDR3 length is 15 residues. V was shortened by 1 base and J by 6 bases, with 15 bases between the two germline ends. In nucleotides, the CDR3 is TGTGCCAGCAGTTACTTGGGGGTCTCGGGAGCTGAAGCTTTCTTT. Translated, it gives CASSYLGVSGAEAFF.

The chain has TRBV25-1 and TRBJ2-1, with TRBD2 matching over 8 bases. Germline V gene lookup returns CDR1 MGHDK and CDR2 SYGVNS. V lost 4 bases to trimming and J lost 0 bases; unmatched junction nucleotides: 5. The CDR3 runs to 16 residues. DNA of the CDR3: TGTGCCAGCAGTGGGAAGCGGGAGAACTCCTACAATGAGCAGTTCTTC. Its protein product is CASSGKRENSYNEQFF.

This clone was seen ten or more times. The genes are TRBV23-1 and TRBJ1-2, with D hard to call. TRBV23-1 is an ORF for which the function is uncertain. The CDR3 runs 13 residues. Trimming stripped 6 bases from V and 7 bases from J, with 15 bases between. The CDR3 reads CASSLERLSGYTF. DNA of the CDR3: TGCGCCAGCAGCCTGGAACGTCTGAGTGGCTACACCTTC.